This T cell receptor beta chain was sequenced during a study of Ad26.COV2.S vaccination and SARS-CoV-2 variants. Study overall: Within the COV1001 Ad26.COV2.S trial arm, the donor was enrolled. By the intramuscular route, Ad26.COV2.S was given once, or twice 56 days apart.

Specified treatment: 19 received Ad26.COV2.S at low or high dose, single or two shots; about 5 received placebo; per-sample allocation not given. Collection of samples fell on day 63 after the first vaccine or placebo injection. Generated by immunoSEQ multiplex PCR, the TCRdb table keeps only in-frame clones and is missing some. The repertoire includes 300,000 to 500,000 clones, about 85% of them detected once, and roughly 3.5% sits in the top ten. The CDR3 contains 13 residues. Trimming pared 4 bases from V and 6 bases from J, leaving 10 bases between. Germline V gene data show CDR1 as SGHNT and CDR2 as YYREEE (reference sequence).

This TCR derives from a person between 18 and 60 years old who received the Ad26.COV2.S COVID-19 vaccine or a placebo. The starting material was peripheral blood, obtained in a trial of Ad26.COV2.S vaccine versus placebo. V gene TRBV5-4 combines with J gene TRBJ2-2, with D tentatively TRBD2 (6 bases). The CDR3 spells CASSTERAGELFF. In DNA form, the CDR3 reads TGTGCCAGCAGCACAGAGCGGGCCGGGGAGCTGTTTTTT.